Listed here are 4 T cell receptor beta chains from one sample, sequenced in a study of B cell selection in AIRE deficiency (dated by TCRdb to the late 2010s). For sorting, conventional CD4 T cells were defined as CD4+CD127+ cells. Library creation used the immunoSEQ multiplex PCR assay. This is the immuneACCESS table as TCRdb keeps it, with only in-frame sequences that have V and J called. A part of the clones is gone; compared with another copy, unresolved V genes explain less than half, and the rest is unexplained. The sample table contains about 24,000 clones; only one count was recorded for roughly 96% of them. The top ten clones comprise about 0.17% of the sample. The sequenced sample consisted of CD4+CD127+ conventional T cells sorted from PBMCs. Receptor source: a human donor in good health.

The chain is built from TRBV5-1 and TRBJ1-2; D is unresolved. The CDR3 runs 13 residues. Germline V gene data show CDR1 as SGHRS and CDR2 as YFSETQ. The V end was cut by 0 bases, the J end by 6 bases, with 9 bases between. The CDR3 region has the DNA TGCGCCAGCAGCTTGGACTTAGGTGATGGCTACACCTTC. Translation: CASSLDLGDGYTF.

The chain carries TRBV18 and TRBJ2-5, with 10 bases aligning to TRBD1. Trimming at V came to 3 bases and at J to 4 bases, leaving 5 bases not matched to a gene. Germline lookup yields CDR1 KGHSH and CDR2 LQKENI. The CDR3 covers 15 residues. CDR3 sequence reads: CASSPSRTGGETQYF. The DNA for the CDR3 is TGTGCCAGCTCACCCTCACGGACAGGGGGAGAGACCCAGTACTTC.

The chain uses TRBV7-8 and TRBJ2-7; 7 bases line up with TRBD1. Germline lookup yields CDR1 SGHVS and CDR2 FQNEAQ. This CDR3 has 14 amino acids. The J segment lost 8 bases and the V segment lost 4 bases, leaving 11 bases of the junction unmatched. The CDR3 coding sequence is TGTGCCAGCAGCTCGGACAGGTCCTATACGAAGCAGTACTTC. Translation: CASSSDRSYTKQYF.

This clone occurred a few times. The chain employs TRBV5-1 and TRBJ2-7; D gene unclear. The V end lost 0 bases, the J end lost 4 bases, and 5 bases lay between the germline ends. The germline CDR1 and CDR2 sequences are SGHRS and YFSETQ. The CDR3 is 12 amino acids. The DNA of the CDR3 is TGCGCCAGCAGCTTGGGCCGTTACGAGCAGTACTTC. It translates to CASSLGRYEQYF.